This T cell receptor (beta chain) was identified in a study of blood T cell repertoires in COVID-19. The Seattle patients joined while their infection was active and were tracked longitudinally afterward. Method: immunoSEQ multiplex PCR; TCRdb's copy keeps in-frame clones and lacks some. Of approximately 170,000 clones in the sample, around four fifths are singletons; the top ten hold about 2.7%. The sample consisted of peripheral blood. The TCR originated in an elderly woman with COVID-19, enrolled during active disease.

CDR3 loop: CSVYDGRDYNSPLHF. For the CDR3, the DNA is TGCAGCGTGTACGACGGTCGGGATTATAATTCACCCCTCCACTTT. This chain uses TRBV29-1 with TRBJ1-6; no clear D. The germline V and J ends were trimmed by 6 bases and 4 bases, with 16 bases remaining between them. This CDR3 region has 15 residues. The V gene's germline CDR1 is SQVTM and CDR2 ANQGSEA.